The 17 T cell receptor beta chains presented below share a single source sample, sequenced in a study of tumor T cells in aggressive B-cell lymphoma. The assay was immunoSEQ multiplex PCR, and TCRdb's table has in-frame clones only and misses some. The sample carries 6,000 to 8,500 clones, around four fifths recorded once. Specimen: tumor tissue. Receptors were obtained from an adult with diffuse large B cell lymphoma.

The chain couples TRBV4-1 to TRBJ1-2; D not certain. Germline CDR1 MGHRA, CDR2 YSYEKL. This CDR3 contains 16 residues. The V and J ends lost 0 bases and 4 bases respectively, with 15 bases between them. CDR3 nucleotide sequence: TGCGCCAGCAGCCAAGATCCCGGGTTCCCTGGCTATGGCTACACCTTC. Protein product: CASSQDPGFPGYGYTF.

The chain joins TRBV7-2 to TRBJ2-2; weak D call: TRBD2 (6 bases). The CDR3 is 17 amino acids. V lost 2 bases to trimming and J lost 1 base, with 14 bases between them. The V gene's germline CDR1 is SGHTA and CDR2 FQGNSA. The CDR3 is CASSLIRAGRNTGELFF. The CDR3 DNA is TGTGCCAGCAGCTTAATTAGGGCGGGGAGGAACACCGGGGAGCTGTTTTTT.

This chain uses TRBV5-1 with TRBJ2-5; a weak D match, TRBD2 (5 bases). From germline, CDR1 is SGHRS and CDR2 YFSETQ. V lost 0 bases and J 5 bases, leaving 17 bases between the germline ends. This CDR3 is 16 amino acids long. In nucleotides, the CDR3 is TGCGCCAGCAGCTTGGTTGAACTAGTAATGTATGAGACCCAGTACTTC. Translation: CASSLVELVMYETQYF.

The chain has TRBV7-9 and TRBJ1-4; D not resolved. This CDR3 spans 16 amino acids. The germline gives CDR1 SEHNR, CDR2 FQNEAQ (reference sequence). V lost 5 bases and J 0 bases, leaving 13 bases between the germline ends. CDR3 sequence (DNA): TGTGCCAGCAGCACCCGAGAGGGTTCAACTAATGAAAAACTGTTTTTT. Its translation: CASSTREGSTNEKLFF.

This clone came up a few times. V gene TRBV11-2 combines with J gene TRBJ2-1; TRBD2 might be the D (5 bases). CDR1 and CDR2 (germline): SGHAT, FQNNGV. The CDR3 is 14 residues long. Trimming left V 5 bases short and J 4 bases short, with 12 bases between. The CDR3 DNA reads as TGTGCCAGCAGCGGAGAAAGCGGATACAATGAGCAGTTCTTC. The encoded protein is CASSGESGYNEQFF.

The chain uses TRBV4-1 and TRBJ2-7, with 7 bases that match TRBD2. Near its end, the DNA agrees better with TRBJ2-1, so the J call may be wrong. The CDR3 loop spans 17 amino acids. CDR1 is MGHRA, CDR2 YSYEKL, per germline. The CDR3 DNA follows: TGCGCCAGCAGTCCGGGGGTCGCGGGAGCCCTGCACAATGAGCAGTTCTTC. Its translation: CASSPGVAGALHNEQFF.

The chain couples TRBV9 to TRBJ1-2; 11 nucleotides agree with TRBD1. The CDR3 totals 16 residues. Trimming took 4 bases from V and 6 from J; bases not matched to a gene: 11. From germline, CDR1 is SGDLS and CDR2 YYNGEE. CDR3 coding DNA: TGTGCCAGCAGCTCCCTAGGCCGGACAGGGGGCAATGGCTACACCTTC. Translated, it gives CASSSLGRTGGNGYTF.

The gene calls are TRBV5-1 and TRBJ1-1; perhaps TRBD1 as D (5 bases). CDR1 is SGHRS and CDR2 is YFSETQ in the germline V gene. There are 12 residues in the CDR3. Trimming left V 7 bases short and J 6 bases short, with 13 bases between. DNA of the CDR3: TGCGCCAGCGGCAGGGAGGGTCCTGAAGCTTTCTTT. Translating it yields CASGREGPEAFF.

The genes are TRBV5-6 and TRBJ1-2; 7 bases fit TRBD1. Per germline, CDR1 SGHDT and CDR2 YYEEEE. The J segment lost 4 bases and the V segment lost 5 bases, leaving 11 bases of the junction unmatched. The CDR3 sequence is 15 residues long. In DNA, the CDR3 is TGTGCCAGCAGTCCTACAGGGGACGCAGGCTATGGCTACACCTTC. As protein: CASSPTGDAGYGYTF. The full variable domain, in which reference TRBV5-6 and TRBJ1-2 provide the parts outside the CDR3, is DAGVTQSPTHLIKTRGQQVTLRCSPKSGHDTVSWYQQALGQGPQFIFQYYEEEERQRGNFPDRFSGHQFPNYSSELNVNALLLGDSALYLCASSPTGDAGYGYTFGSGTRLTVV.

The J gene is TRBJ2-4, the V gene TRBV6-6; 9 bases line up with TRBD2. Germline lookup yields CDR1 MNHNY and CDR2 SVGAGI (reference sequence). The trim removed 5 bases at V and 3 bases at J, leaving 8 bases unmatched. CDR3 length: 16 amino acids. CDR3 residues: CASSLLGRGGKNIQYF. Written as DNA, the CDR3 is TGTGCCAGCAGTCTTCTAGGGCGGGGGGGCAAAAACATTCAGTACTTC.

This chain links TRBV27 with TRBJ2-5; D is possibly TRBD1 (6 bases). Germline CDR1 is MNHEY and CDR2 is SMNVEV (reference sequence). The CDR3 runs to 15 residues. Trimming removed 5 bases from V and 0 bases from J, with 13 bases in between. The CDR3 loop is CASSEGHLNQETQYF. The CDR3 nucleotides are TGTGCCAGCAGTGAGGGACACTTGAACCAAGAGACCCAGTACTTC.

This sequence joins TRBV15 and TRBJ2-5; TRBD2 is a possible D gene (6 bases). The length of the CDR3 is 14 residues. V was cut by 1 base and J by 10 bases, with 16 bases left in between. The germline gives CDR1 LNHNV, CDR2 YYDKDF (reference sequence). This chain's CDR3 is CATSRVPLLGGQYF. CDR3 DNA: TGTGCCACCAGCAGAGTCCCCCTGCTGGGAGGCCAGTACTTC.

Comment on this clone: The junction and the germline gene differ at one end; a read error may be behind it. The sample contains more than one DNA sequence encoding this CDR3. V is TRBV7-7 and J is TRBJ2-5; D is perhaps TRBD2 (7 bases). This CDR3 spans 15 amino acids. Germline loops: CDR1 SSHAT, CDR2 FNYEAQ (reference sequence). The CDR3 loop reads CASSLERGGGETQYF. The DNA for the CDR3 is TGTGCTAGCAGCTTAGAAAGGGGGGGTGGAGAGACCCAGTACTTC. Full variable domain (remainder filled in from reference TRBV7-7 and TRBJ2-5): GAGVSQSPRYKVTKRGQDVTLRCDPISSHATLYWYQQALGQGPEFLTYFNYEAQPDKSGLPSDRFSAERPEGSISTLTIQRTEQRDSAMYRCASSLERGGGETQYFGPGTRLLVL.

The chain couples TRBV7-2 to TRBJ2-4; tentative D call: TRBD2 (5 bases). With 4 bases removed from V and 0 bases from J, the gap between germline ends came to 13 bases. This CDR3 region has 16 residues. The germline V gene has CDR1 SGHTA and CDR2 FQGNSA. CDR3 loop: CASSYPEEEAKNIQYF. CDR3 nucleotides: TGTGCCAGCAGCTACCCCGAGGAGGAAGCCAAAAACATTCAGTACTTC.

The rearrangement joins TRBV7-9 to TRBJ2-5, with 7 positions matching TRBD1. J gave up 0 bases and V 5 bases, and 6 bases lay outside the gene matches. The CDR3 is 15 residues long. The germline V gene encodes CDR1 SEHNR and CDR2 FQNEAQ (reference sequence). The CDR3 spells CASSVGTDNQETQYF. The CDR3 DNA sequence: TGTGCCAGCAGCGTAGGGACAGACAACCAAGAGACCCAGTACTTC.

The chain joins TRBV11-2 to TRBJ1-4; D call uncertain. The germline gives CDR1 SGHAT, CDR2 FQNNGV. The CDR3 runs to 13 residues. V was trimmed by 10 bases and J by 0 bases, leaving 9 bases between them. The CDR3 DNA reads TGTGCCACCTCCAGTGCAACTAATGAAAAACTGTTTTTT. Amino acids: CATSSATNEKLFF.

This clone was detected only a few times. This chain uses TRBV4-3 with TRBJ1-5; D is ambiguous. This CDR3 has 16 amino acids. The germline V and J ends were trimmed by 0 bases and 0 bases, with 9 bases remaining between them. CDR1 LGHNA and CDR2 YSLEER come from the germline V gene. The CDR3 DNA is TGCGCCAGCAGCCAAGATGACTCAGCTAGCAATCAGCCCCAGCATTTT. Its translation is CASSQDDSASNQPQHF.